These 16 T cell receptor beta chains were all obtained from the same sample, sequenced in a study of blood T cells in healthy people across ages. For the second PCR, which ran for about 7 to 12 cycles, a sample-barcoded 5' primer and a J-beta primer mix were used. From the 5' RACE reads, TCRdb called clonotypes with MiXCR, one entry per CDR3 protein. The sample carries some 1.4 million distinct CDR3 sequences, 40% to 50% recorded once. Material for sequencing was blood. The source is a woman in her late teens or twenties in good health.

V is TRBV5-1 and J is TRBJ1-5, with a tentative D call TRBD1 (5 bases). V gave up 4 bases and J gave up 5 bases, with 16 bases separating them. Germline values: CDR1 SGHRS, CDR2 YFSETQ. The CDR3 runs 15 residues. CDR3 DNA: TGCGCCAGCAGCCCGACAGCAGGGACCTATCAGCCCCAGCATTTT. It specifies CASSPTAGTYQPQHF.

This chain links TRBV12-5 with TRBJ1-2, with D possibly TRBD1 on 5 matching bases. The CDR3 covers 15 residues. The germline V and J ends were trimmed by 5 bases and 7 bases, with 20 bases remaining between them. Germline-derived CDR1 and CDR2 are LGHNT and FRNRAP. The CDR3 sequence is CASGAVLGVPGGYTF. The DNA for the CDR3 is TGTGCTAGTGGTGCGGTATTGGGGGTGCCTGGTGGCTACACCTTC.

The table lists this clonotype with a few counts. The chain is built from TRBV5-5 and TRBJ1-4; TRBD1 matches at 7 bases. V trimming: 0 bases; J trimming: 5 bases; junction bases outside the gene matches: 10. CDR1 is SGHKS, CDR2 YYEKEE, per germline (reference sequence). CDR3 length: 17 residues. CDR3 bases: TGTGCCAGCAGCTTGGGCCAGGGGGGGCAGTTAAATGAAAAACTGTTTTTT. This sequence encodes CASSLGQGGQLNEKLFF.

The chain couples TRBV20-1 to TRBJ1-1; D is perhaps TRBD1 (6 bases). Trimming cost V 0 bases and J 5 bases, with 13 bases left between them. Germline V lookup: CDR1 DFQATT, CDR2 SNEGSKA (reference sequence). This CDR3 spans 14 amino acids. CDR3 sequence (DNA): TGCAGTGCTAGAGATCGGGCAGGGGATACTGAAGCTTTCTTT. This encodes CSARDRAGDTEAFF.

The J gene is TRBJ1-2, the V gene TRBV20-1; a possible D gene is TRBD1 (5 bases). Germline-derived CDR1 and CDR2 are DFQATT and SNEGSKA (reference sequence). The V end lost 0 bases, the J end lost 3 bases, and 11 bases lay between the germline ends. This CDR3 contains 14 residues. In DNA, the CDR3 is TGCAGTGCTAGAGATCGCGGGGGTGACTATGGCTACACCTTC. Its translation is CSARDRGGDYGYTF.

This clonotype turned up a few times. The V and J genes are TRBV20-1 and TRBJ2-7; 9 bases align to TRBD1. The CDR3 sequence is 13 residues long. J gave up 10 bases and V 3 bases, and 10 bases lay outside the gene matches. CDR1 is DFQATT, CDR2 SNEGSKA, per germline (reference sequence). The CDR3 nucleotides read TGCAGTGCTAGGGGGACAGGGCGCTGGTCCCAGTACTTC. It is translated as CSARGTGRWSQYF.

This chain joins TRBV10-3 and TRBJ1-2; perhaps TRBD1 as D (5 bases). CDR1 is ENHRY and CDR2 is SYGVKD in the germline V gene. V was shortened by 6 bases and J by 7 bases, with 15 bases between the two germline ends. CDR3 length: 13 residues. CDR3 region: CAIREGDSCGYTF. CDR3 in DNA: TGTGCCATCAGGGAAGGGGATTCCTGTGGCTACACCTTC.

This clonotype was observed a few times. CDR3 residues: CASSPRDKALYNEQFF. CDR3 bases: TGTGCCAGCAGCCCCAGGGACAAAGCGCTGTACAATGAGCAGTTCTTC. The rearrangement links TRBV7-9 to TRBJ2-1, with D possibly being TRBD1 (6 bases). The CDR3 is made up of 16 amino acids. Between the trimmed V and J ends, which lost 5 bases and 4 bases, there was a span of 18 bases. The germline V gene has CDR1 SEHNR and CDR2 FQNEAQ (reference sequence).

This clonotype was observed a handful of times. J is TRBJ2-7 and V is TRBV7-9; 9 nucleotides agree with TRBD2. The CDR3 loop spans 17 amino acids. Trimming removed 7 bases from V and 4 bases from J; junction bases left unmatched: 17. The germline V gene encodes CDR1 SEHNR and CDR2 FQNEAQ (reference sequence). As DNA, the CDR3 is TGTGCCAGCATGGGGATTATAGGGCGGGAGGGCCCATACGAGCAGTACTTC. Its protein product is CASMGIIGREGPYEQYF.

This clonotype was counted only a few times. This chain links TRBV20-1 with TRBJ2-4, with a possible D match to TRBD2 (5 bases). TRBJ2-7 explains the end of the DNA better; the J call may be wrong. CDR1 and CDR2 from the germline V gene are DFQATT and SNEGSKA (reference sequence). This CDR3 has 14 amino acids. DNA of the CDR3: TGCAGTGCTAGAGTGCTAGCCGGAACCTACGAGCAGTACTTC. It encodes CSARVLAGTYEQYF.

This clonotype has more than one count but fewer than ten. A read error may produce the germline difference seen at one junction end. CDR3 sequence (DNA): TGTGCCAGCACTTTACCCCCGGGACCCAGCTACAATGAGCAGTTCTTC. This gives the protein CASTLPPGPSYNEQFF. This chain uses TRBV12-3 or TRBV12-4 with TRBJ2-1; D may be TRBD1 or TRBD2 (5 bases each). This CDR3 contains 16 residues.

This clonotype was observed a few times. The chain recombines TRBV12-3 or TRBV12-4 with TRBJ1-2; no clear D gene. Trimming shortened V by 2 bases and J by 7 bases, and 14 bases separated the two germline ends. There are 14 residues in the CDR3. For the CDR3, the DNA is TGTGCCAGCAGTTTATCGAGTACGACCCTTGGCTACACCTTC. Its translation is CASSLSSTTLGYTF.

The chain links TRBV4-1 to TRBJ1-2, with D possibly being TRBD1 (6 bases). This CDR3 has 14 residues. Between the trimmed V and J ends, which lost 4 bases and 2 bases, there was a span of 11 bases. CDR1 and CDR2 (germline): MGHRA, YSYEKL. The CDR3 DNA reads as TGCGCCAGCAGCCTCGACAGGAAGAACTATGGCTACACCTTC. It specifies CASSLDRKNYGYTF.

In its sample, this clonotype was seen once. The junction shows a germline mismatch at one end, possibly a read error. V usage is TRBV25-1 and J usage is TRBJ2-1, with TRBD2 identical over 11 bases. From germline, CDR1 is MGHDK and CDR2 SYGVNS. The CDR3 covers 16 residues. The CDR3 sequence is CANSELTSGIDNEQFF. The CDR3 bases are TGTGCCAACAGTGAATTGACTAGCGGGATTGACAATGAGCAGTTCTTC.

With regard to this clonotype: Relative to the germline gene, one junction end is altered; a read error may explain this. The rearrangement uses TRBV7-3 and TRBJ2-4, with D perhaps TRBD1 (5 bases). The assigned J gene may be wrong: the sequence end matches TRBJ2-7 better. The CDR3 covers 13 residues. CDR1 is SGHTA, CDR2 FQGTGA, per germline. The CDR3 DNA sequence: TGCGCCAGCAGCGTAACGAAGGGGAACGAGCAGTACTTC. Residues: CASSVTKGNEQYF.

This clonotype was seen a few times. The chain recombines TRBV2 with TRBJ1-2; unclear D gene. CDR3 size: 12 residues. V dropped 7 bases and J dropped 0 bases, with 6 bases sitting between them. Germline CDR1 reads SNHLY; CDR2 reads FYNNEI. In DNA form, the CDR3 reads TGTGCCAGCAACAGTCCTAACTATGGCTACACCTTC. It is translated as CASNSPNYGYTF.